This note documents a single T cell receptor beta chain sequence. Its antigen specificity is not known. Base qualities are not at hand, and no much larger clone is one base apart. CDR3 length: 14 amino acids, cysteine to phenylalanine. Here the CDR3 DNA is all that survives: 42 bases in frame from base 1. Taken from the germline V gene, the CDR1 and CDR2 loops are SQVTM and ANQGSEA. V loses 6 bases at its end and J loses 2 bases; junction bases beyond the gene matches: 6. The donors were included in the validation cohort of over a hundred subjects, a group kept apart from the approximately 700-subject first cohort. The record originates from a study of cytomegalovirus exposure and HLA in healthy donors (dated by TCRdb to about 2017). General notes on the study: The 650 to 750 repertoires of the first cohort and the roughly 110 validation repertoires were produced on the same platform, according to a later analysis. The study aimed to test whether cataloging public T cell receptors could reveal signatures of past pathogen exposure. Besides the first cohort of under 700 subjects, a separate validation cohort made up of 120 different subjects was used. To predict cytomegalovirus infection status, the study combined high-throughput TCR immunosequencing, statistical association of individual TCRs with disease status, and machine learning.

Study-wide conclusions, independent of this receptor: All 120 or so repertoires were used to score co-occurrence in the validation cohort in a later analysis, because that analysis had no HLA typing for the cohort. The study listed approximately 150 TCR beta chains as associated with cytomegalovirus. Of the cluster scores, around 95% were above 0 in a later analysis, which found that TCRs clustered in the first cohort also tended to co-occur in the 95 to 150 validation repertoires. Most TCR sequences were seen in very few donors, while some public TCRs were found in many individuals. Cytomegalovirus status was reported to be diagnosed by the classifier with high specificity and sensitivity in both the original and validation cohorts. In vitro tests confirmed that a few of the cytomegalovirus-associated TCR beta chains recognize cytomegalovirus antigens. It was suggested by the authors that the approach could potentially be generalized to other disease states and immunological phenotypes.

The protocol used for the library was the immunoSEQ multiplex PCR assay. Processing in the source paper ran as follows. A statistical classification framework was built for diagnosing cytomegalovirus status from the catalog of TCR beta chain sequences. In TCRdb, the immuneACCESS table is reduced to in-frame sequences with V and J assigned. These tables do not hold every clone; where another copy was compared, an unresolved V gene accounts for under half, and the others remain unexplained. The V and J calls and clone size come from that table; D and trimming were worked out from the DNA. The sample table records around 150,000 clones; about 91% of these occur just once. Jointly, the top ten make up 7.5% to 10% of the sample.

The rearranged chain carries TRBV29-1 and TRBJ2-1; a stretch of 8 junction bases matches TRBD1. The receptor was derived from a woman aged 18-35 years in good health and CMV-seropositive. Sequencing was performed on PBMCs. The DNA reads TGCAGCGTCGCATACAGGGGGGCCTACAATGAGCAGTTCTTC. Translated, this is CSVAYRGAYNEQFF.